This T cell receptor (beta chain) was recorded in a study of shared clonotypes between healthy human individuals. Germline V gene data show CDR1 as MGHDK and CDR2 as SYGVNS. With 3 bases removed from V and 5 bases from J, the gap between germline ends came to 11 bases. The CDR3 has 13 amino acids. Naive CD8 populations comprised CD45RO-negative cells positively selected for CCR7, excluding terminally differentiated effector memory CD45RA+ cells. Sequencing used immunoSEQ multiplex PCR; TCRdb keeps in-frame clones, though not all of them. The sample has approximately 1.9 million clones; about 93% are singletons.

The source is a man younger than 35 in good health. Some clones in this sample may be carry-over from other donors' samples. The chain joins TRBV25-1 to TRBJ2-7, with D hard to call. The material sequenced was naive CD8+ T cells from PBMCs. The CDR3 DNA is TGTGCCAGCAGTGACCGGCCGGACGACGAGCAGTACTTC. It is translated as CASSDRPDDEQYF.